The T cell receptor (beta chain) described here comes from a study of T-cell memory formation after mild COVID-19. General study points: Pre-infection memory carried some responding clones, suggesting that cross-reactive memory joined. Clones contracting day 15 to 85 were balanced CD4/CD8; later expanders leaned CD4+.

TCRdb re-called the 5' RACE reads with MiXCR, one entry per CDR3 protein. The sample holds hundreds of thousands of distinct CDR3 sequences; around 19% are singletons and the top ten take approximately 8.1%. This clonotype was found a few times. Its antigen is still unknown. The V end was cut by 0 bases, the J end by 0 bases, with 3 bases between. The germline V gene encodes CDR1 LNHNV and CDR2 YYDKDF (reference sequence). The CDR3 extends over 13 amino acids. This TCR derives from an adult woman who had mild COVID-19 (a few samples of this study predate the infection). Cell type and time point are not known. The chain carries TRBV15 and TRBJ2-7; the D is unclear. The sequencing input was PBMCs or a T cell subset sorted from them (not recorded which). The CDR3, as DNA: TGTGCCACCAGCAGAGAGAGCTCCTACGAGCAGTACTTC. This encodes CATSRESSYEQYF.